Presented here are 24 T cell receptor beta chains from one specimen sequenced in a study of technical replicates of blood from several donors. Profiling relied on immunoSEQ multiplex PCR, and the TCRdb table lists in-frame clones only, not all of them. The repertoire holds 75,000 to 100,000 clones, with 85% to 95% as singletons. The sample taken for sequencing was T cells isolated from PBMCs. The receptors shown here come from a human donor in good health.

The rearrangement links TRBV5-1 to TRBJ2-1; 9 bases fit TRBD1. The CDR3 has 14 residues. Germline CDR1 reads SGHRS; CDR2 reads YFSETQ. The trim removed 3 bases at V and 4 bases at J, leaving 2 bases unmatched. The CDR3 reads CASSWDREYNEQFF. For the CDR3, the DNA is TGCGCCAGCAGCTGGGACAGGGAGTACAATGAGCAGTTCTTC.

CDR3 DNA: TGTGCCAGCAGCTTGACGACAGGGTCCTACGAGCAGTACTTC. Protein product: CASSLTTGSYEQYF. The chain joins TRBV5-8 to TRBJ2-7, with TRBD1 matching 7 bases. The CDR3 is 14 amino acids. Germline values: CDR1 SGHTS, CDR2 YDEGEE. V was clipped by 1 base and J by 1 base; unmatched bases: 2.

The CDR3 spells CASSHREEDTDTQYF. The CDR3 region has the DNA TGTGCCAGCAGCCACCGGGAGGAAGACACAGATACGCAGTATTTT. This rearrangement joins TRBV7-9 to TRBJ2-3; 7 nucleotides match TRBD2. This CDR3 is 15 amino acids long. Germline CDR1 reads SEHNR; CDR2 reads FQNEAQ (reference sequence). V lost 5 bases to trimming and J lost 2 bases; unmatched junction nucleotides: 7. Drawing the rest from reference TRBV7-9 and TRBJ2-3, the complete variable domain is DTGVSQNPRHKITKRGQNVTFRCDPISEHNRLYWYRQTLGQGPEFLTYFQNEAQLEKSRLLSDRFSAERPKGSFSTLEIQRTEQGDSAMYLCASSHREEDTDTQYFGPGTRLTVL.

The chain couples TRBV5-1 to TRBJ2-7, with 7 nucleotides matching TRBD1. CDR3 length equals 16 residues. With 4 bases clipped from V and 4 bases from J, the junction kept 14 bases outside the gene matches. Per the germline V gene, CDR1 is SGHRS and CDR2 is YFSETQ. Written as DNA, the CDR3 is TGCGCCAGCAGCCCCAACCCGGGACAGACAGCTTACGAGCAGTACTTC. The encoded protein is CASSPNPGQTAYEQYF.

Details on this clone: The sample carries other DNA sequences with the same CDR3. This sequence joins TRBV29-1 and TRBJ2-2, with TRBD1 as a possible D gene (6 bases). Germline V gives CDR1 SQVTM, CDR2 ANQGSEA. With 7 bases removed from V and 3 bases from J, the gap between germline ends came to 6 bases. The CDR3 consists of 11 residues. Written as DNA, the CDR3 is TGCAGCGGACAGGACACCGGGGAGCTGTTTTTT. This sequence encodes CSGQDTGELFF.

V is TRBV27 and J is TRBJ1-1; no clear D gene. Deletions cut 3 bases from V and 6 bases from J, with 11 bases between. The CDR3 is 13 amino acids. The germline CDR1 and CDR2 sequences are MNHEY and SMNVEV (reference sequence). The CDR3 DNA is TGTGCCAGCAGTTTGAGGTCCGGGTCTGAAGCTTTCTTT. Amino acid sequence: CASSLRSGSEAFF.

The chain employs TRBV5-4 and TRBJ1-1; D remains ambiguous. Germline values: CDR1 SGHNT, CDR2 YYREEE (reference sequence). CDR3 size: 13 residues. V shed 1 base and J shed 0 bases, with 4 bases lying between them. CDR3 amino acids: CASSLTVNTEAFF. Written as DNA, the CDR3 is TGTGCCAGCAGCTTGACTGTGAACACTGAAGCTTTCTTT.

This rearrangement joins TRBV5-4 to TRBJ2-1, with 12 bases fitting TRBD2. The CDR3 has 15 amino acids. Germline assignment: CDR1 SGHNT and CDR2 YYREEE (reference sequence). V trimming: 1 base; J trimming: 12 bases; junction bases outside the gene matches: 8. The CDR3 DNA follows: TGTGCCAGCAGCTTGAACGGCCTAGCGGGAGGGTGGCAGTTCTTC. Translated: CASSLNGLAGGWQFF.

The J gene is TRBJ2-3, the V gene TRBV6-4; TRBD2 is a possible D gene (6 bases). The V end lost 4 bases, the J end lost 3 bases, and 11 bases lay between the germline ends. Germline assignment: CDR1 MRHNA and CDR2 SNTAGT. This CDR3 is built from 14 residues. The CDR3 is CASSAGADTDTQYF. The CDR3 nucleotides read TGTGCCAGCAGTGCGGGAGCAGATACAGATACGCAGTATTTT.

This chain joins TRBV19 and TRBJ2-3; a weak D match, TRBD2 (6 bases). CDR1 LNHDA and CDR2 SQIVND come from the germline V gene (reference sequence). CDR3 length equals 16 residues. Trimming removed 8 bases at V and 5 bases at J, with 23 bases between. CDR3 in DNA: TGTGCCAGTGGACGGGACTCCCGATTCCAGTTAGATACGCAGTATTTT. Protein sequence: CASGRDSRFQLDTQYF.

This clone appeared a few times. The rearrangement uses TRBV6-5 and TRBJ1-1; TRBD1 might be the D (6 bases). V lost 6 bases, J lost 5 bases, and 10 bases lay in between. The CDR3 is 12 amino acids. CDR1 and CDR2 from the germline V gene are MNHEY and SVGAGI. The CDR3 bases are TGTGCCAGCAGCTCCACAGGGACTGAAGCTTTCTTT. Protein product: CASSSTGTEAFF.

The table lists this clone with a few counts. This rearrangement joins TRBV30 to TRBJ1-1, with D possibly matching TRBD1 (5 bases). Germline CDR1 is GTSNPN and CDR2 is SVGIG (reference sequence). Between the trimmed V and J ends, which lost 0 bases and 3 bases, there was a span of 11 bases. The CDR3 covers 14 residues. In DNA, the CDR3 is TGTGCCTGGAGTGTACAAACAGGCTACACTGAAGCTTTCTTT. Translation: CAWSVQTGYTEAFF.

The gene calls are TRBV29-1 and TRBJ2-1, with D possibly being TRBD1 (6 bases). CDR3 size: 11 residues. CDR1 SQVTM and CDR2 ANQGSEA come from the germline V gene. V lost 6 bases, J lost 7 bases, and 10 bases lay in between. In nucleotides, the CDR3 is TGCAGCGTGGAGAGGGGGAATGAGCAGTTCTTC. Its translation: CSVERGNEQFF.

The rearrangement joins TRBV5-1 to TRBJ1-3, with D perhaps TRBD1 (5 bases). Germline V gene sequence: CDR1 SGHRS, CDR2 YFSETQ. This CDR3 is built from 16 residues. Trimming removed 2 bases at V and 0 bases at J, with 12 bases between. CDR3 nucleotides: TGCGCCAGCAGCTTTGCCCAGGGCTTCTCTGGAAACACCATATATTTT. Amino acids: CASSFAQGFSGNTIYF.

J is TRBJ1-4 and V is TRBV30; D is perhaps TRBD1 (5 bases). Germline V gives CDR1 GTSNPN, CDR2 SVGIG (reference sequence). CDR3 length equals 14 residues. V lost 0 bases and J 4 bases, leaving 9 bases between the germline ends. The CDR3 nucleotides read TGTGCCTGGAGTGTAGGGGACTATAATGAAAAACTGTTTTTT. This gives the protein CAWSVGDYNEKLFF.

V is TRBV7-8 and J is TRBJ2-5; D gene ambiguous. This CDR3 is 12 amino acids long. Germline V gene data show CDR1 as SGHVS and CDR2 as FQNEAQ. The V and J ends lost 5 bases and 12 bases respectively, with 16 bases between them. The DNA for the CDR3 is TGTGCCAGCAGCCCCTCCACCTTCGTAGAGTACTTC. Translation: CASSPSTFVEYF.

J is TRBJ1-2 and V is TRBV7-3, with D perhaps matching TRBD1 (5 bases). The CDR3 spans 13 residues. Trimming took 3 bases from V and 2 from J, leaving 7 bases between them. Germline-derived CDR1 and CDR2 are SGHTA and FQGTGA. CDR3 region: CASSLDTNYGYTF. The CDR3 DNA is TGTGCCAGCAGCTTGGACACCAACTATGGCTACACCTTC. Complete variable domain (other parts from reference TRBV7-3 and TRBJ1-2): GAGVSQTPSNKVTEKGKYVELRCDPISGHTALYWYRQSLGQGPEFLIYFQGTGAADDSGLPNDRFFAVRPEGSVSTLKIQRTERGDSAVYLCASSLDTNYGYTFGSGTRLTVV.

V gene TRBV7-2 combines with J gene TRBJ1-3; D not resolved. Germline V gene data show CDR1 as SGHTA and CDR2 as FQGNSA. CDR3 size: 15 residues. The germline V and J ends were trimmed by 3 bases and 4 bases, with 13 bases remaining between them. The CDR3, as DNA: TGTGCCAGCAGCTTCGCGGGAGCGTTAGGAAACACCATATATTTT. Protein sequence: CASSFAGALGNTIYF.

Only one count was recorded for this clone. This CDR3 reads CAIKEGHTASYEQYF. The CDR3 DNA is TGTGCCATCAAGGAGGGGCATACGGCCTCCTACGAGCAGTACTTC. The rearrangement links TRBV10-3 to TRBJ2-7; D is possibly TRBD2 (6 bases). The V gene lost 7 bases and the J gene lost 0 bases, with 16 bases spanning the gap. Germline assignment: CDR1 ENHRY and CDR2 SYGVKD. The length of the CDR3 is 15 residues.

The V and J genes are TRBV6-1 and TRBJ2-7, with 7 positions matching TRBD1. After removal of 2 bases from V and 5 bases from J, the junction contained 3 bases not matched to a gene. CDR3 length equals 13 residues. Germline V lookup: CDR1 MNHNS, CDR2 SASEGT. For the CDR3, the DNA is TGTGCCAGCAGTGAATTGACAGGGAACGAGCAGTACTTC. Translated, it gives CASSELTGNEQYF.

CDR3 protein: CASSYRRPYEQYF. The CDR3 DNA is TGTGCCAGCAGTTACCGGAGGCCCTACGAGCAGTACTTC. The rearrangement uses TRBV27 and TRBJ2-7, with a possible D match to TRBD2 (5 bases). The V and J ends lost 4 bases and 2 bases respectively, with 9 bases between them. The CDR3 extends over 13 amino acids. Germline loops: CDR1 MNHEY, CDR2 SMNVEV (reference sequence).

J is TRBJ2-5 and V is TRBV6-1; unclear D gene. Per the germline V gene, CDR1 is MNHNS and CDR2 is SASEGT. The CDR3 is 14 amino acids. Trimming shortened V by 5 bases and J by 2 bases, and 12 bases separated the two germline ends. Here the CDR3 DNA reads TGTGCCAGCAGTCCCGCAGGCAAGCAAGAGACCCAGTACTTC. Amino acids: CASSPAGKQETQYF.

This CDR3 is CASSSRLAGEEDTQYF. In DNA, the CDR3 is TGTGCCAGCAGTTCCCGACTAGCGGGAGAGGAAGATACGCAGTATTTT. The chain is built from TRBV27 and TRBJ2-3; 12 nucleotides line up with TRBD2. Germline V lookup: CDR1 MNHEY, CDR2 SMNVEV (reference sequence). CDR3 length: 16 residues. Trimming removed 4 bases from V and 5 bases from J; junction bases left unmatched: 7.

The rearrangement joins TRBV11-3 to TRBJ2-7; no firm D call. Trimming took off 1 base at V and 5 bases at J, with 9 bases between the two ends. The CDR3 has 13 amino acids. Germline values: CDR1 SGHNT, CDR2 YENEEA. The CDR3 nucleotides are TGTGCCAGCAGCTTAGCCGGAGTGGACGAGCAGTACTTC. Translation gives CASSLAGVDEQYF. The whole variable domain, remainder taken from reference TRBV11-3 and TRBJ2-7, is EAGVVQSPRYKIIEKKQPVAFWCNPISGHNTLYWYLQNLGQGPELLIRYENEEAVDDSQLPKDRFSAERLKGVDSTLKIQPAELGDSAVYLCASSLAGVDEQYFGPGTRLTVT.